The table lists the clone carrying this T cell receptor (beta chain) with many counts. The antigen is undetermined. Germline V gene data show CDR1 as SGHTA and CDR2 as FQGNSA. Trimming removed 4 bases from V and 7 bases from J; junction bases left unmatched: 7. The CDR3 consists of 14 residues. The sample originates from a study of T cell repertoires in cytomegalovirus infection. Background on the study: CMV infection together with matching HLA type was indicated by public TCR beta signatures. General study results and limits: Across the ex vivo response, the dominant clonotypes were HLA-C-restricted CMV-specific TCR beta clonotypes.

Via MiXCR, TCRdb re-called the reads, giving one row per CDR3 protein. The sample consists of tens of thousands of distinct CDR3 sequences, 4% of them appearing once. The J gene is TRBJ2-7, the V gene TRBV7-2, with 10 bases fitting TRBD1. This receptor was obtained from a human donor in good health (CMV status not recorded). Some clones in this sample may be carry-over from other donors' samples. Material for sequencing was PBMCs. Here the CDR3 DNA reads TGTGCCAGCAGCTCACGGACAGGGGGTGGGGAGCAGTACTTC. Protein: CASSSRTGGGEQYF.